The 29 T cell receptor beta chains in this list originate from one sample, sequenced in a study of human T cells and chemical hapten exposure. Documented time point: pre-sensitization, week 0. Treatment noted: therapeutic diphenylcyclopropenone sensitization with weekly scalp DPC. TCRdb passed the RACE reads through MiXCR, listing each CDR3 protein once. Here the sample spans about 260,000 distinct CDR3 sequences, about 8.1% being singletons. Specimen: whole blood, collected in connection with sensitization to the hapten diphenylcyclopropenone (DPC). The source is a woman in her forties with alopecia areata. Some clones in this sample may be carry-over from other donors' samples.

The CDR3 DNA reads as TGTGCCAGCAGTGAAGTGCCCGGACCGCCGGGCTACAGGCATGAAAAACTGTTTTTT. Translating gives CASSEVPGPPGYRHEKLFF. The chain uses TRBV2 and TRBJ1-4, with D perhaps matching TRBD1 (5 bases). Germline V lookup: CDR1 SNHLY, CDR2 FYNNEI. V gave up 1 base and J gave up 6 bases, with 24 bases separating them. The CDR3 totals 19 residues.

This clonotype was seen at least ten times. The chain joins TRBV7-2 to TRBJ1-6; no reliable D call. The CDR3 is 14 amino acids. Per the germline V gene, CDR1 is SGHTA and CDR2 is FQGNSA. Trimming pared 5 bases from V and 6 bases from J, leaving 11 bases between. The CDR3 DNA reads TGTGCCAGCAGCCCGCAAGAGAGTAATTCACCCCTCCACTTT. This translates into CASSPQESNSPLHF.

This clonotype was observed a handful of times. This chain uses TRBV27 with TRBJ2-3; 7 bases are shared with TRBD2. Germline lookup yields CDR1 MNHEY and CDR2 SMNVEV (reference sequence). This CDR3 comprises 16 residues. J lost 4 bases, V lost 2 bases, and 9 bases had no gene match. CDR3 loop: CASSLRRETRADTQYF. The CDR3 DNA follows: TGTGCCAGCAGTTTAAGGCGGGAGACGAGGGCAGATACGCAGTATTTT.

This clonotype was recorded a few times. The chain carries TRBV3-1 and TRBJ2-7; 8 nucleotides match TRBD1. Germline assignment: CDR1 LGHDT and CDR2 YNNKEL (reference sequence). This CDR3 contains 13 residues. The J segment lost 2 bases and the V segment lost 6 bases, leaving 3 bases of the junction unmatched. The CDR3 loop reads CASRDRATYEQYF. In DNA form, the CDR3 reads TGTGCCAGCAGGGACAGGGCCACCTACGAGCAGTACTTC.

The V gene is TRBV5-1, the J gene TRBJ2-3, with 9 bases matching TRBD2. The CDR3 consists of 16 residues. From germline, CDR1 is SGHRS and CDR2 YFSETQ. After removal of 0 bases from V and 4 bases from J, the junction contained 6 bases not matched to a gene. CDR3 amino acids: CASSLVAGGPSDTQYF. CDR3 nucleotide sequence: TGCGCCAGCAGCTTGGTGGCGGGAGGGCCGTCAGATACGCAGTATTTT.

This chain connects TRBV6-6 to TRBJ2-3; 7 bases fit TRBD1. Germline V gives CDR1 MNHNY, CDR2 SVGAGI (reference sequence). This CDR3 region has 15 residues. After removal of 5 bases from V and 3 bases from J, the junction contained 8 bases not matched to a gene. The DNA for the CDR3 is TGTGCCAGCAGTGAGGCCAGGGGGAAAACAGATACGCAGTATTTT. It specifies CASSEARGKTDTQYF.

This clonotype was counted at least ten times. This rearrangement joins TRBV10-3 to TRBJ2-3; weak D call: TRBD2 (5 bases). The CDR3 contains 15 residues. Looked up from germline, CDR1 is ENHRY and CDR2 is SYGVKD. Trimming took 4 bases from V and 0 from J, leaving 11 bases between them. CDR3 in amino acids: CAISGGPASTDTQYF. The CDR3 region has the DNA TGTGCCATCAGTGGCGGGCCGGCTAGCACAGATACGCAGTATTTT.

This clonotype was observed a handful of times. The CDR3 region has the DNA TGTGCCAGCTCACCGTCAGGATCCTCTGGGGCCAACGTCCTGACTTTC. Its translation: CASSPSGSSGANVLTF. The chain uses TRBV18 and TRBJ2-6; D not resolved. Trimming stripped 3 bases from V and 0 bases from J, with 9 bases between. Germline-derived CDR1 and CDR2 are KGHSH and LQKENI. The CDR3 loop spans 16 amino acids.

The rearrangement uses TRBV11-2 and TRBJ1-1; the D is unclear. Germline V lookup: CDR1 SGHAT, CDR2 FQNNGV. The V gene lost 1 base and the J gene lost 6 bases, with 9 bases spanning the gap. There are 13 residues in the CDR3. Here the CDR3 reads CASSLGVGAEAFF. DNA of the CDR3: TGTGCCAGCAGCTTAGGGGTAGGCGCTGAAGCTTTCTTT.

A few counts support this clonotype. The DNA for the CDR3 is TGTGCCAGCAACACAGGGTGGTCACCCCTCCACTTT. This codes for CASNTGWSPLHF. This chain uses TRBV7-2 with TRBJ1-6; a weak D match, TRBD1 (6 bases). The CDR3 contains 12 residues. V lost 7 bases and J lost 10, with 11 bases in between. The germline V gene encodes CDR1 SGHTA and CDR2 FQGNSA.

This clonotype showed up just a few times. The chain is built from TRBV7-2 and TRBJ1-6; maybe TRBD1 (6 bases). The CDR3 is 15 amino acids. Germline V gene sequence: CDR1 SGHTA, CDR2 FQGNSA. Trimming shortened V by 2 bases and J by 5 bases, and 10 bases separated the two germline ends. The CDR3: CASSLLGHNNSPLHF. The CDR3 DNA is TGTGCCAGCAGCTTATTGGGACACAATAATTCACCCCTCCACTTT.

This clonotype was observed a few times. The rearrangement links TRBV12-3 or TRBV12-4 to TRBJ2-1, with a possible D match to TRBD2 (6 bases). The V gene lost 2 bases and the J gene lost 9 bases, with 11 bases spanning the gap. The CDR3 extends over 13 amino acids. DNA of the CDR3: TGTGCCAGCAGTTTAAGATCCGGGGGTGAGCAGTTCTTC. Residues: CASSLRSGGEQFF.

The J gene is TRBJ2-3, the V gene TRBV28; D is uncertain. The germline V gene has CDR1 MDHEN and CDR2 SYDVKM. Trimming cost V 5 bases and J 0 bases, with 15 bases left between them. The CDR3 totals 16 residues. CDR3 sequence (DNA): TGTGCCAGCAGTCCCTACCTGGCCACTAGCACAGATACGCAGTATTTT. It codes for CASSPYLATSTDTQYF. Drawing the rest from reference TRBV28 and TRBJ2-3, the complete variable domain is DVKVTQSSRYLVKRTGEKVFLECVQDMDHENMFWYRQDPGLGLRLIYFSYDVKMKEKGDIPEGYSVSREKKERFSLILESASTNQTSMYLCASSPYLATSTDTQYFGPGTRLTVL.

The chain joins TRBV6-5 to TRBJ2-5, with a possible D match to TRBD1 (7 bases). The CDR3 has 13 residues. The germline CDR1 and CDR2 sequences are MNHEY and SVGAGI. Trimming took off 7 bases at V and 8 bases at J, with 17 bases between the two ends. CDR3 loop: CASNAGGQRTQYF. As DNA, the CDR3 is TGTGCCAGCAACGCAGGGGGGCAGAGAACCCAGTACTTC.

In this sample, this clonotype turned up many times. The gene calls are TRBV4-3 and TRBJ2-3, with D maybe TRBD2 (5 bases). The CDR3 sequence is 17 residues long. Germline assignment: CDR1 LGHNA and CDR2 YSLEER. V lost 3 bases and J lost 7, with 23 bases in between. The CDR3 DNA reads TGCGCCAGCAGCCAGCTCCCCGGGAACCCTGGGAAGAATACGCAGTATTTT. Encoded protein: CASSQLPGNPGKNTQYF.

The gene calls are TRBV3-1 and TRBJ2-2, with D tentatively TRBD1 (5 bases). The CDR3 totals 11 residues. The germline gives CDR1 LGHDT, CDR2 YNNKEL (reference sequence). With 8 bases removed from V and 6 bases from J, the gap between germline ends came to 7 bases. DNA for the CDR3: TGTGCCAGCGACAGAGCCGGGGAGCTGTTTTTT. Translating gives CASDRAGELFF.

This clonotype was counted ten times or more. The rearrangement joins TRBV7-9 to TRBJ1-1; 7 nucleotides agree with TRBD1. The V segment lost 3 bases and the J segment 0 bases; nucleotides outside the gene matches: 4. The germline V gene encodes CDR1 SEHNR and CDR2 FQNEAQ (reference sequence). The CDR3 contains 15 residues. CDR3 DNA: TGTGCCAGCAGCTTCGACAGGGCTCTGAACACTGAAGCTTTCTTT. Translating it yields CASSFDRALNTEAFF.

V usage is TRBV20-1 and J usage is TRBJ2-7, with D unresolved. The V end was cut by 0 bases, the J end by 4 bases, with 4 bases between. The CDR3 extends over 11 amino acids. CDR1 is DFQATT and CDR2 is SNEGSKA in the germline V gene (reference sequence). In DNA, the CDR3 is TGCAGTGCTAGAGATCAGTACGAGCAGTACTTC. Its protein product is CSARDQYEQYF.

The table lists this clonotype with many counts. The genes are TRBV20-1 and TRBJ1-4; D perhaps matches TRBD1 (5 bases). This CDR3 contains 14 residues. Trimming stripped 6 bases from V and 7 bases from J, with 18 bases between. Germline V gene sequence: CDR1 DFQATT, CDR2 SNEGSKA (reference sequence). The DNA of the CDR3 is TGCAGTGCCATCCCGGGGGGGGTAGCTGAAAAACTGTTTTTT. Protein: CSAIPGGVAEKLFF.

This clonotype has a handful of counts. The chain joins TRBV5-6 to TRBJ2-5; the D is unclear. Germline lookup yields CDR1 SGHDT and CDR2 YYEEEE. The V end lost 0 bases, the J end lost 2 bases, and 11 bases lay between the germline ends. CDR3 size: 15 residues. CDR3: CASSLVSGWQETQYF. For the CDR3, the DNA is TGTGCCAGCAGCTTGGTTTCTGGCTGGCAAGAGACCCAGTACTTC.

V is TRBV20-1 and J is TRBJ1-6, with D maybe TRBD1 (6 bases). Per the germline V gene, CDR1 is DFQATT and CDR2 is SNEGSKA (reference sequence). V dropped 0 bases and J dropped 7 bases, with 10 bases sitting between them. This CDR3 has 14 residues. The CDR3 protein is CSARDLDSNSPLHF. In DNA form, the CDR3 reads TGCAGTGCTAGAGATCTGGACAGCAATTCACCCCTCCACTTT.

The table lists this clonotype with a few counts. The V and J genes are TRBV24-1 and TRBJ2-5, with 9 bases aligning to TRBD1. V shed 0 bases and J 5 bases; nucleotides not matched to a gene: 9. Germline CDR1 KGHDR, CDR2 SFDVKD. CDR3 length equals 17 residues. The CDR3, as DNA: TGTGCCACCAGTGATTTGGGAGGTACAGGGGGCGACGAGACCCAGTACTTC. Encoded protein: CATSDLGGTGGDETQYF.

The chain carries TRBV9 and TRBJ2-2; the D call may be TRBD1 or TRBD2 (5 bases each). Germline loops: CDR1 SGDLS, CDR2 YYNGEE. V shed 2 bases and J shed 3 bases, with 11 bases lying between them. CDR3 length: 15 amino acids. The CDR3 spells CASSVRDRHTGELFF. CDR3 DNA: TGTGCCAGCAGCGTCCGGGACCGACACACCGGGGAGCTGTTTTTT.

This clonotype has more than one count but fewer than ten. The chain joins TRBV20-1 to TRBJ2-1; D call uncertain. V was trimmed by 4 bases and J by 5 bases, leaving 12 bases between them. The CDR3 has 13 amino acids. The V gene's germline CDR1 is DFQATT and CDR2 SNEGSKA (reference sequence). The CDR3 DNA follows: TGCAGTGCTAAGGGATTACAGAACAATGAGCAGTTCTTC. Amino acids: CSAKGLQNNEQFF.

The rearrangement uses TRBV29-1 and TRBJ2-3; possible D gene TRBD1, 6 bases. Trimming took 7 bases from V and 2 from J, leaving 16 bases between them. The CDR3 spans 14 residues. CDR1 and CDR2 (germline): SQVTM, ANQGSEA. CDR3 protein: CSAQPDRSTDTQYF. DNA for the CDR3: TGCAGCGCCCAACCAGACAGGTCCACAGATACGCAGTATTTT.

This clonotype was counted only a few times. The chain links TRBV20-1 to TRBJ2-3; no clear D. This CDR3 has 15 amino acids. Germline V gives CDR1 DFQATT, CDR2 SNEGSKA (reference sequence). Written as DNA, the CDR3 is TGCAGCGCCGACGCAACTTTTGGGGTGGGAGATACGCAGTATTTT. It codes for CSADATFGVGDTQYF.

The rearrangement uses TRBV27 and TRBJ1-2, with a weak D call TRBD1 (5 bases). The germline CDR1 and CDR2 sequences are MNHEY and SMNVEV (reference sequence). The CDR3 covers 14 residues. V lost 8 bases and J lost 5, with 18 bases in between. The CDR3 loop is CASSRGRGGYGYTF. DNA of the CDR3: TGTGCCAGCTCCCGAGGGAGGGGAGGGTATGGCTACACCTTC.

This clonotype has a count of ten or more. The J gene is TRBJ1-1, the V gene TRBV28, with D hard to call. Between the trimmed V and J ends, which lost 4 bases and 7 bases, there was a span of 22 bases. Per the germline V gene, CDR1 is MDHEN and CDR2 is SYDVKM. The CDR3 runs to 16 residues. CDR3 in DNA: TGTGCCAGCAGTTACCTCTCCACGAGGGAGGGTGGTGAAGCTTTCTTT. Translated: CASSYLSTREGGEAFF.

This chain connects TRBV20-1 to TRBJ2-2; TRBD1 aligns across 8 bases. This CDR3 is 13 amino acids long. Germline V gene data show CDR1 as DFQATT and CDR2 as SNEGSKA (reference sequence). Unmatched junction bases numbered 3, after V lost 3 bases and J lost 6 bases. This CDR3 is CSARTGEAGELFF. Here the CDR3 DNA reads TGCAGTGCTAGGACAGGGGAAGCCGGGGAGCTGTTTTTT.